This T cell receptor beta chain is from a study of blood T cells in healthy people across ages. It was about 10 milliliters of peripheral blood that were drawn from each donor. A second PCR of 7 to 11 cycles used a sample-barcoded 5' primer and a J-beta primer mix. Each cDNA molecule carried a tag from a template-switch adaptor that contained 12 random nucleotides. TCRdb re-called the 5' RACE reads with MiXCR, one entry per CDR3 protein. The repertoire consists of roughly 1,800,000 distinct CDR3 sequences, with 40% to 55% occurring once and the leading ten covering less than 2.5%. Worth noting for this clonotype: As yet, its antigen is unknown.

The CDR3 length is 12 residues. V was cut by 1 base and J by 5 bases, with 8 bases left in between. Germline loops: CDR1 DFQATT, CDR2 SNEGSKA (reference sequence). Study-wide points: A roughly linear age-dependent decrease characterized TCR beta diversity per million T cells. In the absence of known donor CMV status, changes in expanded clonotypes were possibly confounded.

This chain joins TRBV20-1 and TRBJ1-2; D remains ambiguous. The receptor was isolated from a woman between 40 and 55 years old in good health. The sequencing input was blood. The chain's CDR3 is CSARGSLYGYTF. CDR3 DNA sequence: TGCAGTGCTAGAGGCAGTCTATATGGCTACACCTTC.